The source of this T cell receptor beta chain is a study of a mutant IDH1 vaccine in newly diagnosed glioma (dated by TCRdb to about 2021). A note on the overall study: Of the approximately 32 treated patients, roughly 60% were male and approximately 40% were female, and the mean age was approximately 41 years. For exploratory analyses, longitudinal TCRB deep sequencing was carried out in roughly 23 treated patients wherever samples were available. Prior to enrollment, patients had been given standard therapy consisting of radiotherapy alone, temozolomide alone, or radiochemotherapy with temozolomide, with the combination given to most patients. Peripheral blood was collected at six visits: V03 (baseline), V05, V07, V10, V12 and V13. Study-level results and caveats: PBMC samples for TCRB deep sequencing were selected based on availability. Pseudoprogression appeared unrelated to alterations in the top peripheral T cell clonotypes detected by TCRB sequencing. The authors noted that analyses of patient blood samples could not be reproduced because of sample limitations. Immune responses induced by the vaccine were seen in 93.3% of patients across multiple MHC alleles.

Remarks on this clone: Its antigen is currently not known. Per-base qualities were not stored, and no clone one base away is much larger.

The time point label on this specimen signifies: baseline, week 1 (first vaccination visit). The treatment or condition tag for this specimen amounts to: pre-vaccination baseline after standard-of-care therapy. All donors had newly diagnosed IDH1-mutant astrocytomas of WHO grade 3 or 4 that showed loss of nuclear ATRX. The samples were drawn from NOA16, a multicentre, single-arm, open-label phase I trial in Germany that tested a mutant IDH1 peptide vaccine in humans for the first time. Visit V03 blood draws served as the baseline sample for immunogenicity testing. Genomic DNA for TCRB sequencing was isolated from EDTA blood with the DNeasy Blood and Tissue Kit. V is shortened by 5 bases, J by 4 bases, and the region joining them spans 14 bases. The CDR3 covers 14 residues, taking in both the cysteine and the phenylalanine. Only the CDR3 DNA is retained, 42 bases long and in frame from the first base. CDR1 and CDR2 (SGHVS, FQNEAQ) derive from the germline V gene.

Library method: the immunoSEQ multiplex PCR assay. The hsTCRB Kit was used according to the manufacturer's protocol to amplify rearranged TCR beta chain sequences. Sequencing of TCRB libraries was carried out on an Illumina MiSeq. Processing in the source paper ran as follows. The proprietary platform of the kit vendor was used for demultiplexing, trimming and gene mapping. Held by TCRdb, this immuneACCESS table contains in-frame sequences only and omits some clones. Under half of the omission traces to an unresolved V gene where checked; the cause of the rest is unknown. V, J and clone size were drawn from that table, and D and trimming were deduced from the DNA. The table for this sample lists about 51,000 clones; about 83% of them were counted only once. 1.5% to 2% of the sample is held by the ten biggest clonotypes.

The TCR originated in a woman in her thirties or forties with glioma. The chain links TRBV7-8 with TRBJ1-1; the best D guess is TRBD1, with 5 bases matching. The source material was PBMCs, sampled from a glioma patient treated with radiotherapy, temozolomide or both. Here is the DNA: TGTGCCAGCAGCCTTCCTCAGGGATTCACTGAAGCTTTCTTT. The translation is CASSLPQGFTEAFF. The CDR3, completed at both ends by the reference TRBV7-8 and TRBJ1-1 genes, gives the full variable domain GAGVSQSPRYKVAKRGQDVALRCDPISGHVSLFWYQQALGQGPEFLTYFQNEAQLDKSGLPSDRFFAERPEGSVSTLKIQRTQQEDSAVYLCASSLPQGFTEAFFGQGTRLTVV.